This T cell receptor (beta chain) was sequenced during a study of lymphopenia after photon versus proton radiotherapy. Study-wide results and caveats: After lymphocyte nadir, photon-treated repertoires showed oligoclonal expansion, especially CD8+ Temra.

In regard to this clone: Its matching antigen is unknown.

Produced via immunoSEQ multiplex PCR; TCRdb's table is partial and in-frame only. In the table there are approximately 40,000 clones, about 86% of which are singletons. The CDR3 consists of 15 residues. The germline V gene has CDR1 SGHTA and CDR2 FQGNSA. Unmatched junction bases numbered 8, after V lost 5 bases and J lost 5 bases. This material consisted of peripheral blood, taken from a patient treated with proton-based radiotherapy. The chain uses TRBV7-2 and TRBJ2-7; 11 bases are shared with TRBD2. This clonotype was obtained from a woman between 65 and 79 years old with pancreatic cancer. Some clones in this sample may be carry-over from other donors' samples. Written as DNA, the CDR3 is TGTGCCAGCAGCCCCTCTAGCGGGAGGTTGGACGAGCAGTACTTC. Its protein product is CASSPSSGRLDEQYF.